The 21 T cell receptor beta chains listed next were all sequenced from one sample in a study of vaccination effects on CD4 cells after COVID-19 (dated by TCRdb to 2021 to 2024). After approximately 11 days of culture, CD4+ T cells were isolated with the EasySep CD4+ T cell isolation kit. Each participant received two doses of an mRNA SARS-CoV-2 vaccine, either BNT162b2 or mRNA-1273. These receptors are not linked to any known antigen. Library preparation employed the immunoSEQ multiplex PCR assay. In TCRdb, the immuneACCESS table is reduced to in-frame sequences with V and J assigned. These tables do not hold every clone; where another copy was compared, an unresolved V gene accounts for under half, and the others remain unexplained. In all, the sample holds tens of thousands of clones, and 70% to 85% of those were seen once. Clones ranked in the top ten supply about 2.2% of the sample. The material sequenced was CD4+ T cells from PBMCs cultured without peptide, taken after COVID-19 vaccination. The receptors shown here come from a human donor who received a COVID-19 vaccine.

This clone was seen just once. The chain couples TRBV6-1 to TRBJ2-7; weak D call: TRBD2 (6 bases). The V end was cut by 3 bases, the J end by 5 bases, with 17 bases between. Germline values: CDR1 MNHNS, CDR2 SASEGT. The CDR3 runs 15 residues. This CDR3 is CASSDRGGGVDEQYV. CDR3 bases: TGTGCCAGCAGTGATCGTGGTGGCGGGGTTGACGAGCAGTACGTC.

This clone showed up just a few times. The chain couples TRBV3-1 (or the pseudogene TRBV3-2) to TRBJ2-1; 8 bases agree with TRBD2. The CDR3 spans 15 residues. Germline V gene lookup returns CDR1 LGHDT and CDR2 YNNKEL (reference sequence). Unmatched junction bases numbered 4, after V lost 4 bases and J lost 2 bases. CDR3 residues: CASSRSGGPYNEQFF. The DNA of the CDR3 is TGTGCCAGCAGCCGCTCGGGGGGGCCCTACAATGAGCAGTTCTTC.

The V and J genes are TRBV6-1 and TRBJ1-2; perhaps TRBD1 as D (6 bases). Germline CDR1 MNHNS, CDR2 SASEGT. This CDR3 is built from 15 residues. Trimming cost V 2 bases and J 8 bases, with 18 bases left between them. CDR3 nucleotides: TGTGCCAGCAGTGAACCCCGGGGGCCTTTGGAGGGCTACACCTTC. This gives the protein CASSEPRGPLEGYTF.

The chain links TRBV9 to TRBJ1-1, with D maybe TRBD1 (5 bases). Trimming removed 0 bases from V and 3 bases from J, with 12 bases in between. Looked up from germline, CDR1 is SGDLS and CDR2 is YYNGEE. The CDR3 is made up of 15 amino acids. This chain's CDR3 is CASSVAQGVDTEAFF. CDR3 DNA sequence: TGTGCCAGCAGCGTAGCCCAGGGTGTAGACACTGAAGCTTTCTTT.

The chain has TRBV7-2 and TRBJ2-7; 10 nucleotides agree with TRBD1. Unmatched junction bases numbered 8, after V lost 5 bases and J lost 1 base. The CDR3 totals 16 residues. The germline V gene has CDR1 SGHTA and CDR2 FQGNSA. In DNA form, the CDR3 reads TGTGCCAGCAGCCGGTGGGGACAGGGGAAGTCCTACGAGCAGTACGTC. Protein: CASSRWGQGKSYEQYV.

V usage is TRBV6-1 and J usage is TRBJ2-7; no clear D gene. The CDR3 spans 12 residues. V was clipped by 3 bases and J by 6 bases, with 9 bases between them. Looked up from germline, CDR1 is MNHNS and CDR2 is SASEGT. CDR3 DNA sequence: TGTGCCAGCAGTGATTATCGGGCCGAGCAGTACGTC. Translating it yields CASSDYRAEQYV.

The chain joins TRBV7-3 to TRBJ1-6, with D perhaps TRBD1 (5 bases). The CDR3 covers 14 residues. The V end was cut by 2 bases, the J end by 4 bases, with 6 bases between. Germline assignment: CDR1 SGHTA and CDR2 FQGTGA. The chain's CDR3 is CASSLGGYNSPLHF. The CDR3 DNA reads as TGTGCCAGCAGCTTAGGGGGTTATAATTCACCCCTCCACTTT.

There are a few counts of this clone. The chain combines TRBV28 with TRBJ1-2; TRBD1 is a possible D gene (5 bases). Trimming pared 5 bases from V and 5 bases from J, leaving 12 bases between. There are 13 residues in the CDR3. Germline values: CDR1 MDHEN, CDR2 SYDVKM. The CDR3 is CASSPHGGYGYTF. In nucleotides, the CDR3 is TGTGCCAGCAGTCCGCACGGGGGATATGGCTACACCTTC.

The chain recombines TRBV4-1 with TRBJ2-1; D is ambiguous. This CDR3 is 15 amino acids long. From germline, CDR1 is MGHRA and CDR2 YSYEKL. V shed 3 bases and J shed 7 bases, with 16 bases lying between them. The CDR3 region is CASSHRPYQTNEQFF. CDR3 bases: TGCGCCAGCAGCCATAGACCTTACCAGACGAATGAGCAGTTCTTC.

About this clone itself: Mismatch with germline at one junction end may stem from a read error. The chain is built from TRBV29-1 and TRBJ2-2; 11 nucleotides line up with TRBD1. This CDR3 is 17 amino acids long. Per the germline V gene, CDR1 is SQVTM and CDR2 is ANQGSEA. In DNA, the CDR3 is TGCAGCGTTGAAAGTAGGACAGGGGGCGGTCAACACCGGGGAGCTGTTTTT. This codes for CSVESRTGGGQHRGAVF.

A few counts support this clone. V is TRBV19 and J is TRBJ1-5; no clear D. From germline, CDR1 is LNHDA and CDR2 SQIVND (reference sequence). The CDR3 has 15 amino acids. The V and J ends lost 4 bases and 3 bases respectively, with 13 bases between them. CDR3 loop: CASSNRAESNQPQHF. The CDR3 nucleotides read TGTGCCAGTAGTAATAGGGCAGAATCCAATCAGCCCCAGCATTTT.

V gene TRBV6-1 combines with J gene TRBJ2-5, with D tentatively TRBD1 (5 bases). The V end lost 1 base, the J end lost 4 bases, and 13 bases lay between the germline ends. Per germline, CDR1 MNHNS and CDR2 SASEGT. The CDR3 length is 15 residues. The CDR3 loop reads CASSEVQGFIETQYF. DNA of the CDR3: TGTGCCAGCAGTGAAGTGCAGGGATTTATAGAGACCCAGTACTTC.

This sequence joins TRBV10-3 and TRBJ2-5; D is perhaps TRBD1 or TRBD2 (7 bases each). The ends were cut back, 0 bases at V and 2 bases at J, with 10 bases in the middle. Germline loops: CDR1 ENHRY, CDR2 SYGVKD. CDR3 length: 15 residues. CDR3 sequence: CAISESQGGQETQYF. The CDR3 DNA reads TGTGCCATCAGTGAGTCGCAGGGGGGGCAAGAGACCCAGTACTTC.

J is TRBJ2-1 and V is TRBV28; TRBD2 is a possible D gene (7 bases). CDR1 MDHEN and CDR2 SYDVKM come from the germline V gene. V lost 8 bases and J lost 4, with 9 bases in between. The length of the CDR3 is 12 residues. The chain's CDR3 is CASGGAYNEQFF. CDR3 in DNA: TGTGCCAGCGGGGGGGCTTACAATGAGCAGTTCTTC. Supplemented by reference TRBV28 and TRBJ2-1, the full variable domain reads DVKVTQSSRYLVKRTGEKVFLECVQDMDHENMFWYRQDPGLGLRLIYFSYDVKMKEKGDIPEGYSVSREKKERFSLILESASTNQTSMYLCASGGAYNEQFFGPGTRLTVL.

This chain joins TRBV7-8 and TRBJ2-3; tentatively, D is TRBD2 (6 bases). V was trimmed by 6 bases and J by 6 bases, leaving 19 bases between them. CDR1 is SGHVS and CDR2 is FQNEAQ in the germline V gene. The CDR3 spans 15 residues. The CDR3 DNA is TGTGCCAGCAGGCCCCTGGAGGGAAAGGCGGATACGCAGTATTTT. Translating it yields CASRPLEGKADTQYF.

The V and J genes are TRBV9 and TRBJ2-3; D perhaps matches TRBD1 (6 bases). Germline V CDR1 and CDR2: SGDLS, YYNGEE. This CDR3 comprises 17 residues. V lost 2 bases and J lost 9, with 25 bases in between. The CDR3 sequence is CASSVNTLGGEVGTQYF. The CDR3 nucleotides are TGTGCCAGCAGCGTGAACACCTTAGGGGGTGAGGTTGGGACGCAGTATTTT.

V and J are TRBV24-1 and TRBJ1-1, with D uncertain. Germline assignment: CDR1 KGHDR and CDR2 SFDVKD. V lost 1 base and J 0 bases, leaving 2 bases between the germline ends. The CDR3 contains 13 residues. The CDR3 is CATSDFMNTEAFF. DNA of the CDR3: TGTGCCACCAGTGATTTCATGAACACTGAAGCTTTCTTT.

V gene TRBV10-3 combines with J gene TRBJ1-5; D perhaps matches TRBD1 (6 bases). The CDR3 is 13 residues long. V was shortened by 5 bases and J by 7 bases, with 12 bases between the two germline ends. Per germline, CDR1 ENHRY and CDR2 SYGVKD. The CDR3 DNA reads as TGTGCCATCAGTAAACAGGGAGAACAGCCCCAGCATTTT. This gives the protein CAISKQGEQPQHF.

This clone appeared a few times. The genes are TRBV7-4 and TRBJ2-7; D might be TRBD2 (5 bases). The CDR3 loop spans 16 amino acids. Germline V lookup: CDR1 SGHVT, CDR2 SQSDAQ. V was cut by 1 base and J by 1 base, with 14 bases left in between. The CDR3 here is CASSLETGSESYEQYV. As DNA, the CDR3 is TGTGCCAGCAGCTTAGAAACGGGGAGCGAGTCCTACGAGCAGTACGTC.

The chain combines TRBV20-1 with TRBJ1-2, with unresolved D. V lost 4 bases, J lost 5 bases, and 5 bases lay in between. The CDR3 contains 10 residues. Germline loops: CDR1 DFQATT, CDR2 SNEGSKA (reference sequence). CDR3 in DNA: TGCAGTGCTATGACGTATGGCTACACCTTC. Its protein product is CSAMTYGYTF.

This clone was counted between two and nine times. V is TRBV5-1 and J is TRBJ1-6, with 9 bases aligning to TRBD1. The trim removed 3 bases at V and 6 bases at J, leaving 4 bases unmatched. Germline V gene sequence: CDR1 SGHRS, CDR2 YFSETQ. This CDR3 region has 15 residues. For the CDR3, the DNA is TGCGCCAGCAGCTCGGGGACAGGGACTAATTCACCCCTCCACTTT. It encodes CASSSGTGTNSPLHF.